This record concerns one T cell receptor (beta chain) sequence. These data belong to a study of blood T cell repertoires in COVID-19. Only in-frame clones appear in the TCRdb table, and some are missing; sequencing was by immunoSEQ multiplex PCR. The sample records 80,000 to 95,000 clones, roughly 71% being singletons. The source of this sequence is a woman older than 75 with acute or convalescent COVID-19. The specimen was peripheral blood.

CDR3 sequence: CASSLAVSSYEQYF. The CDR3 region has the DNA TGTGCCAGCAGCTTAGCGGTTAGCTCCTACGAGCAGTACTTC. The rearrangement joins TRBV7-9 to TRBJ2-7; no clear D. In germline, CDR1 is SEHNR, CDR2 FQNEAQ (reference sequence). Between the trimmed V and J ends, which lost 0 bases and 0 bases, there was a span of 6 bases. The CDR3 sequence is 14 residues long.